Listed below are T cell receptor beta chains from one sample, sequenced in a study of blood T cell repertoires in COVID-19. TCRdb keeps only in-frame clones here, not all; method: immunoSEQ multiplex PCR. This sample carries tens of thousands of clones, around 90% of them seen once, and the ten largest clones take around 3.5%. Sequenced: peripheral blood. Receptor source: a woman between 45 and 60 years old with COVID-19, enrolled during active disease. Both conserved end residues are part of each CDR3. D genes are given only for firm matches. The size of a clone is reported for some rows only, either as once, few or many, or as a class for expanded clones.

v_call	clone_size	j_call	d_call	cdr3_nt	cdr3_aa
TRBV7-3	.	TRBJ2-2	TRBD1	TGTGCCAGCAGCGGTGGGACAGGGACCACCGGGGAGCTGTTTTTT	CASSGGTGTTGELFF
TRBV28	.	TRBJ1-1	TRBD1	TGTGCCAGCAGCCTATGGACGGGACAGGGCCATTTGTTGGGCACTGAAGCTTTCTTT	CASSLWTGQGHLLGTEAFF
TRBV7-6	.	TRBJ2-7	.	TGTGCCAGCAGCTTCCGGACTGATTCCTACGAGCAGTACTTC	CASSFRTDSYEQYF
TRBV27	.	TRBJ2-3	.	TGTGCCAGCAGTTTAGTCATTCTCGGAGTGGGTACGCAGTATTTT	CASSLVILGVGTQYF
TRBV5-1	.	TRBJ2-7	.	TGCGCCAGCAGCTTGGTCGGTCTCTACGAGCAGTACTTC	CASSLVGLYEQYF
TRBV7-2	.	TRBJ2-7	.	TGTGCCAGCAGCTTATCGTACAGGGCCTACGAGCAGTACTTC	CASSLSYRAYEQYF
TRBV30	once	TRBJ2-1	.	TGTGCCTGGACGCGGTCCCTGGGGGGAGACGACAATGAGCAGTTCTTC	CAWTRSLGGDDNEQFF
TRBV2	.	TRBJ2-3	TRBD2	TGTGCCAGCAGGCGTGGCGGGAGGAGGGGCACAGATACGCAGTATTTT	CASRRGGRRGTDTQYF
TRBV10-3	.	TRBJ2-7	.	TGTGCCATCAGCGGAGGGCCGGGGGAGCAGTACTTC	CAISGGPGEQYF
TRBV11-2	.	TRBJ1-6	.	TGTGCCAGCAGTTGGGACTACCGTAGCTCGAATTCACCCCTCCACTTT	CASSWDYRSSNSPLHF
TRBV7-3	.	TRBJ1-4	.	TGTGCCAGCAGGCCCTCGGGAGGGGGGAATGAAAAACTGTTTTTT	CASRPSGGGNEKLFF
TRBV13	.	TRBJ1-3	.	TGTGCCAGCAGATCCGGACATTCTGGAAACACCATATATTTT	CASRSGHSGNTIYF
TRBV9	few	TRBJ2-7	.	TGTGCCAGCAGCGTAGGAGGTAGCGGCGCCTACGAGCAGTACTTC	CASSVGGSGAYEQYF
TRBV27	few	TRBJ1-5	.	TGTGCCAGCAGTCCTTCCGCAGGGTGGGGCAATCAGCCCCAGCATTTT	CASSPSAGWGNQPQHF
TRBV9	.	TRBJ2-7	TRBD1	TGTGCCAGCAGCGCCGGGACAGGGAGATACGAGCAGTACTTC	CASSAGTGRYEQYF
TRBV30	.	TRBJ1-2	.	TGTGCCTGGAGCACAGGGTTTGGCTACACCTTC	CAWSTGFGYTF
TRBV5-4	once	TRBJ2-7	TRBD1	TGTGCCAGCAGCATGGACAGGTTTGTCTACGAGCAGTACTTC	CASSMDRFVYEQYF